The 6 T cell receptor beta chains below were found in one sample sequenced in a study of T cells after posttransplantation cyclophosphamide. This table comes from immunoSEQ multiplex PCR, and its TCRdb copy is limited to in-frame clones, with some not included. The sample carries some 17,000 clones, around 91% recorded once. A marrow graft followed busulfan-fludarabine conditioning, with cyclophosphamide on days +3 and +4. The source material was CD4+ T cells sorted from blood, sampled after allogeneic stem cell transplant with posttransplant cyclophosphamide. These receptors all stem from a male patient aged 60-70 years who received an allogeneic stem cell transplant from a related donor and was CMV-positive. Part of the T cells may come from the graft donor.

The chain carries TRBV4-1 and TRBJ2-5; 9 bases map to TRBD1. The germline gives CDR1 MGHRA, CDR2 YSYEKL. The ends lost 1 base at V and 9 bases at J; junction bases unmatched: 15. This CDR3 comprises 17 residues. DNA for the CDR3: TGCGCCAGCAGCCAAGGCCCTGGGACAGGGCGAGGAGGGGCCCAGTACTTC. This encodes CASSQGPGTGRGGAQYF.

Remarks on this clone: One junction end disagrees with the germline gene, perhaps due to a read error. The sample contains more than one DNA sequence encoding this CDR3. The gene calls are TRBV18 and TRBJ1-6; no definite D call. The CDR3 contains 15 residues. Germline V gene sequence: CDR1 KGHSH, CDR2 LQKENI. The CDR3 DNA is TGTGCCAGCTCACCCCGGTCGGAGAATAATTCCCCCCTCCACTTT. The encoded protein is CASSPRSENNSPLHF.

The V call is TRBV7-2, the J call TRBJ2-5; the match to TRBD2 covers 8 bases. The germline gives CDR1 SGHTA, CDR2 FQGNSA. The CDR3 is 17 residues long. Trimming removed 3 bases from V and 5 bases from J; junction bases left unmatched: 14. DNA for the CDR3: TGTGCCAGCAGCTTTCGGCCCGGGACTAGGAGTGCGGAGACCCAGTACTTC. This sequence encodes CASSFRPGTRSAETQYF.

The sample holds one count of this clone. The CDR3 DNA reads TGTGCCAGCAGCTTAGAATCGGGCAGGGTGGATGGCTACACCTTC. Its protein product is CASSLESGRVDGYTF. This chain uses TRBV11-2 with TRBJ1-2; tentative D call: TRBD1 (5 bases). V lost 0 bases and J 6 bases, leaving 14 bases between the germline ends. Per the germline V gene, CDR1 is SGHAT and CDR2 is FQNNGV. This CDR3 is built from 15 residues. Using reference TRBV11-2 and TRBJ1-2 for the parts outside the CDR3, the full variable domain is EAGVAQSPRYKIIEKRQSVAFWCNPISGHATLYWYQQILGQGPKLLIQFQNNGVVDDSQLPKDRFSAERLKGVDSTLKIQPAKLEDSAVYLCASSLESGRVDGYTFGSGTRLTVV.

V and J are TRBV6-6 and TRBJ2-1; 9 nucleotides line up with TRBD1. The germline CDR1 and CDR2 sequences are MNHNY and SVGAGI (reference sequence). After removal of 2 bases from V and 5 bases from J, the junction contained 1 base not matched to a gene. The CDR3 is 14 amino acids. In DNA form, the CDR3 reads TGTGCCAGCAGTTACCGGGACAGGGACAATGAGCAGTTCTTC. Protein product: CASSYRDRDNEQFF.

This clone was recorded only once. The V call is TRBV25-1, the J call TRBJ2-7; TRBD1 matches at 7 bases. V lost 4 bases to trimming and J lost 7 bases; unmatched junction nucleotides: 7. The CDR3 consists of 13 residues. Germline V gene data show CDR1 as MGHDK and CDR2 as SYGVNS. This CDR3 reads CASSGVSQGEQYF. In DNA form, the CDR3 reads TGTGCCAGCAGTGGGGTGTCACAGGGGGAGCAGTACTTC.